The clone carrying this T cell receptor beta chain has just one count. Seattle cases were enrolled at active infection and followed longitudinally. As processed by the authors: Amplified reference gene primers provided the basis for estimating nucleated cell counts. The protocol was immunoSEQ multiplex PCR, while the TCRdb copy is restricted to in-frame clones and leaves out a portion. V, J and clone size were drawn from that table, and D and trimming were deduced from the DNA. The repertoire holds 150,000 to 200,000 clones, less than 85% seen once, with 7% in the top ten. The CDR3 covers 18 residues. Germline V lookup: CDR1 LGHDT, CDR2 YNNKEL (reference sequence). With V trimmed by 4 bases and J by 6 bases, 14 bases remained unmatched. The data were taken from a study of blood T cell repertoires in COVID-19. On the study more broadly: The cDNA or gDNA used as material had been derived from T cells, B-cell-depleted T cells, or PBMCs.

The rearrangement uses TRBV3-1 (or the pseudogene TRBV3-2) and TRBJ2-7; 14 bases line up with TRBD2. The sequenced sample consisted of peripheral blood. The TCR originated in a woman in her thirties or forties with COVID-19, enrolled during active disease. CDR3 loop: CASSPRAGTSGRFGEQYF. CDR3 DNA: TGTGCCAGCAGCCCCCGAGCCGGGACTAGCGGGAGATTTGGCGAGCAGTACTTC.